The rows below give T cell receptor beta chains drawn from one sample of a study of neurological immune-mediated disorders. TCRdb redid the calling of the 5' RACE reads with MiXCR, one entry per CDR3 protein. Of about 62,000 distinct CDR3 sequences listed, around 4.8% are singletons. Sequencing was done on a sample of PBMCs. The receptor set was obtained from a woman aged 50 to 60 with multiple sclerosis. CDR3s include the opening cysteine and the closing phenylalanine or tryptophan. The D gene is left open where the match is weak. The listing skips clone size in some rows; elsewhere it reads once, few, many or a size class.

clone size	V gene	J gene	D gene	CDR3 length	CDR3 protein	CDR3 DNA
many	TRBV12-3/TRBV12-4	TRBJ1-2	.	14	CASSLSGIDYGYTF	TGTGCCAGCAGTTTATCAGGGATCGACTATGGCTACACCTTC
many	TRBV9	TRBJ2-5	TRBD2	14	CASSVAGGTETQYF	TGTGCCAGCAGCGTTGCGGGGGGGACAGAGACCCAGTACTTC
many	TRBV10-3	TRBJ1-1	.	10	CAIIGQKAFF	TGTGCCATCATTGGCCAGAAAGCTTTCTTT
many	TRBV7-2	TRBJ2-7	TRBD1	14	CASSSRQGSNEQYF	TGTGCCAGCAGCTCAAGACAGGGGAGTAACGAGCAGTACTTC
.	TRBV7-3	TRBJ1-6	.	12	CASSLRGSPLNF	TGTGCCAGCAGCCTCCGTGGTTCACCCCTCAACTTT
many	TRBV6-5	TRBJ2-6	.	15	CASSYEGKGANVLTF	TGTGCCAGCAGTTACGAGGGGAAGGGGGCCAACGTCCTGACTTTC
many	TRBV7-9	TRBJ1-1	.	11	CASSPDAEAFF	TGTGCCAGCAGCCCCGACGCTGAAGCTTTCTTT
many	TRBV12-3/TRBV12-4	TRBJ2-1	TRBD2	14	CASSLTSGGNEQFF	TGTGCCAGCAGTTTAACTAGCGGGGGAAATGAGCAGTTCTTC
many	TRBV7-8	TRBJ2-3	.	15	CASTLRDPRRSTQYF	TGTGCCAGCACCCTTCGTGACCCGAGAAGGTCCACGCAGTATTTT
many	TRBV10-3	TRBJ1-1	.	15	CAISESTSGASEAFF	TGTGCCATCAGTGAGTCGACGTCAGGGGCCTCTGAAGCTTTCTTT
many	TRBV10-3	TRBJ1-5	.	14	CAISVQGPDQPQHF	TGTGCCATCAGTGTACAGGGTCCCGATCAGCCCCAGCATTTT
few	TRBV2	TRBJ1-5	.	15	CASQTWGGRDQPQHF	TGTGCCAGCCAAACCTGGGGGGGAAGGGATCAGCCCCAGCATTTT
many	TRBV7-9	TRBJ1-2	.	15	CASSLSPQGSSGYTF	TGTGCCAGCAGCTTATCCCCTCAGGGTTCAAGTGGCTACACCTTC
many	TRBV5-5	TRBJ1-1	.	14	CASSLYQGGTEAFF	TGTGCCAGCAGCTTATATCAGGGTGGCACTGAAGCTTTCTTT
few	TRBV12-3/TRBV12-4	TRBJ1-1	TRBD1	14	CASRPQGGGTEAFF	TGTGCCAGCAGGCCACAGGGGGGGGGCACTGAAGCTTTCTTT
few	TRBV7-9	TRBJ2-2	.	14	CASSSQGNTGELFF	TGTGCCAGCAGCTCCCAGGGAAATACCGGGGAGCTGTTTTTT
many	TRBV20-1	TRBJ1-2	.	12	CSARVGSYGYTF	TGCAGTGCTAGAGTTGGCAGCTATGGCTACACCTTC
many	TRBV20-1	TRBJ2-1	TRBD1	15	CSARSRQGVVGEQFF	TGCAGTGCTAGGTCCCGACAGGGTGTCGTTGGTGAGCAGTTCTTC
many	TRBV29-1	TRBJ1-4	TRBD1	13	CSVGGAGGEKLFF	TGCAGCGTTGGTGGCGCAGGGGGGGAAAAACTGTTTTTT
many	TRBV9	TRBJ2-7	.	14	CASSVGPMRGEQYF	TGTGCCAGCAGCGTAGGCCCGATGAGGGGCGAGCAGTACTTC
many	TRBV6-2/TRBV6-3	TRBJ1-5	.	13	CASSEYSNQPQNF	TGTGCCAGCAGTGAGTATAGCAATCAGCCCCAGAATTTT
.	TRBV18	TRBJ2-3	TRBD1	16	CASSSTAGGMTDTQYF	TGTGCCAGCTCCTCGACTGCAGGGGGAATGACAGATACGCAGTATTTT
many	TRBV15	TRBJ2-3	.	12	CATSRVADTQYF	TGTGCCACCAGCAGAGTCGCAGATACGCAGTATTTT
many	TRBV20-1	TRBJ2-3	TRBD1	14	CSALQGASTDTQYF	TGCAGTGCATTACAGGGGGCGAGCACAGATACGCAGTATTTT
many	TRBV10-3	TRBJ1-2	TRBD1	14	CAISETDRDYGYTF	TGTGCCATCAGTGAAACGGACAGGGACTATGGCTACACCTTC
many	TRBV29-1	TRBJ1-5	.	12	CSVSQGDRPQHF	TGCAGCGTCTCCCAGGGCGATCGGCCCCAGCATTTT
many	TRBV7-8	TRBJ1-6	TRBD1	15	CASSLGDRANSPLHF	TGTGCCAGCAGCTTAGGGGACAGGGCAAATTCACCCCTCCACTTT
many	TRBV7-3	TRBJ1-5	TRBD1	19	CASSSVGQGAKWKDQPQHF	TGTGCCAGCAGCTCCGTGGGACAGGGGGCTAAATGGAAAGATCAGCCCCAGCATTTT
few	TRBV7-8	TRBJ2-5	TRBD2	16	CASSLRLRGGTETQYF	TGTGCCAGCAGCTTACGACTTCGGGGGGGCACAGAGACCCAGTACTTC
many	TRBV12-3/TRBV12-4	TRBJ2-1	.	13	CASSLDPLNEQFF	TGTGCCAGCAGTTTAGACCCCTTGAATGAGCAGTTCTTC
many	TRBV7-9	TRBJ1-4	.	15	CASSSTGNSNEKLFF	TGTGCCAGCAGCTCGACGGGAAACAGCAATGAAAAACTGTTTTTT
.	TRBV4-1	TRBJ1-6	.	14	CASSQDTGISPLNF	TGCGCCAGCAGCCAAGATACAGGGATCTCACCCCTCAACTTT
many	TRBV5-1	TRBJ1-1	.	14	CASSVQLMNTEAFF	TGCGCCAGCAGCGTACAGCTCATGAACACTGAAGCTTTCTTT
many	TRBV5-5	TRBJ2-7	.	17	CASSLVAGLLASYEQYF	TGTGCCAGCAGCTTGGTGGCGGGACTCCTAGCCTCCTACGAGCAGTACTTC
many	TRBV12-3/TRBV12-4	TRBJ1-1	.	13	CASIPDGRTEAFF	TGTGCCAGCATCCCCGACGGCCGCACTGAAGCTTTCTTT
once	TRBV11-3	TRBJ2-3	.	16	CASSPVLGWAVDTQYF	TGTGCCAGCAGCCCCGTTCTCGGGTGGGCGGTAGATACGCAGTATTTT
few	TRBV7-9	TRBJ2-2	TRBD1	15	CASSPSDRVIGELFF	TGTGCCAGCAGCCCTTCGGACAGGGTAATCGGGGAGCTGTTTTTT
many	TRBV5-6	TRBJ2-5	.	14	CASSTLDSQETQYF	TGTGCCAGCAGCACACTCGACAGCCAAGAGACCCAGTACTTC
many	TRBV20-1	TRBJ2-1	TRBD2	19	CSARDPGTSGLSSYNEQFF	TGCAGTGCTAGAGATCCCGGGACTAGCGGACTGAGCTCCTACAATGAGCAGTTCTTC
many	TRBV5-1	TRBJ2-6	.	16	CASSPVTASGANVLTF	TGCGCCAGCAGCCCAGTTACAGCGTCTGGGGCCAACGTCCTGACTTTC
many	TRBV12-3/TRBV12-4	TRBJ1-5	.	12	CASSSNLKPQHF	TGTGCCAGCAGTTCTAATCTGAAGCCCCAGCATTTT
many	TRBV7-3	TRBJ2-3	.	18	CASSGPPGPRFEADTQYF	TGTGCCAGCAGTGGCCCTCCGGGACCCAGGTTTGAGGCAGATACGCAGTATTTT
many	TRBV20-1	TRBJ2-5	TRBD1	14	CSARLGQGKETQYF	TGCAGTGCTAGATTAGGACAGGGGAAAGAGACCCAGTACTTC
many	TRBV15	TRBJ2-7	.	13	CATSRDRDYEQYF	TGTGCCACCAGCAGAGATCGGGACTACGAGCAGTACTTC
many	TRBV7-2	TRBJ2-5	.	11	CASSVGGSQYF	TGTGCCAGCAGCGTAGGAGGCTCCCAGTACTTC
many	TRBV7-2	TRBJ2-5	.	13	CASSLLYRATQYF	TGTGCCAGCAGCTTATTGTACAGGGCGACCCAGTACTTC
many	TRBV4-3	TRBJ2-2	TRBD2	16	CASSPTSGAAGGELFF	TGCGCCAGCAGCCCGACTAGCGGGGCCGCAGGCGGGGAGCTGTTTTTT
many	TRBV12-3/TRBV12-4	TRBJ1-1	.	12	CASSPQGLEAFF	TGTGCCAGCAGTCCCCAGGGTTTGGAAGCTTTCTTT
many	TRBV28	TRBJ2-3	TRBD1	14	CASSEGQGVDTQYF	TGTGCCAGCAGCGAGGGACAGGGGGTTGATACGCAGTATTTT
medium-sized	TRBV7-2	TRBJ2-3	TRBD2	17	CASSFKGTSGGSNTQYF	TGTGCCAGCAGCTTCAAAGGGACTAGCGGGGGGTCGAATACGCAGTATTTT
many	TRBV7-9	TRBJ1-6	TRBD1	17	CASSLGTGGAYNSPLHF	TGTGCCAGCAGCTTAGGGACAGGGGGCGCCTATAATTCACCCCTCCACTTT
few	TRBV5-5	TRBJ2-5	.	17	CASSLVVVGRGVTAQYF	TGTGCCAGCAGCTTGGTGGTGGTCGGCAGGGGAGTGACGGCCCAGTACTTC
many	TRBV10-3	TRBJ1-5	.	15	CAISTEGVDNQPQHF	TGTGCCATCAGTACCGAGGGGGTTGATAATCAGCCCCAGCATTTT
many	TRBV5-5	TRBJ2-1	.	14	CASSFKGRVNEQFF	TGTGCCAGCAGCTTCAAGGGTAGGGTCAATGAGCAGTTCTTC
many	TRBV6-6	TRBJ2-5	.	12	CASSYLLETQYF	TGTGCCAGCAGCTACCTACTAGAGACCCAGTACTTC